The 6 T cell receptor beta chains below were found in one sample sequenced in a study of T cell responses to AZD1222 COVID-19 vaccine. Here immunoSEQ multiplex PCR was the method, and the copy in TCRdb shows in-frame clones only, minus some. The repertoire holds approximately 150,000 clones, with approximately 86% as singletons. The sample in question was peripheral blood, obtained 28 days after the second dose of the MenACWY control vaccine. The origin of the receptors is an adult who received the MenACWY meningococcal vaccine as a control.

This chain connects TRBV7-2 to TRBJ1-5; D is undetermined. Germline V lookup: CDR1 SGHTA, CDR2 FQGNSA. V was trimmed by 0 bases and J by 7 bases, leaving 10 bases between them. This CDR3 contains 14 residues. CDR3 coding DNA: TGTGCCAGCAGCTTAGCTAACGTAAACCAGCCCCAGCATTTT. Protein: CASSLANVNQPQHF. The full variable domain, rest sourced from reference TRBV7-2 and TRBJ1-5, is GAGVSQSPSNKVTEKGKDVELRCDPISGHTALYWYRQSLGQGLEFLIYFQGNSAPDKSGLPSDRFSAERTGGSVSTLTIQRTQQEDSAVYLCASSLANVNQPQHFGDGTRLSIL.

V usage is TRBV9 and J usage is TRBJ2-3; a possible D gene is TRBD2 (7 bases). Trimming took 3 bases from V and 14 from J, leaving 19 bases between them. This CDR3 contains 13 residues. Germline V gene lookup returns CDR1 SGDLS and CDR2 YYNGEE. CDR3 sequence (DNA): TGTGCCAGCAGCGCCCTTGAAAGCGGGACAATGTATTTT. Protein: CASSALESGTMYF.

CDR3: CASSFYIIGGLNEQFF. CDR3 coding DNA: TGTGCCAGCAGCTTTTATATTATTGGGGGCTTGAATGAGCAGTTCTTC. The rearrangement joins TRBV7-2 to TRBJ2-1; tentatively, D is TRBD1 (6 bases). CDR1 and CDR2 from the germline V gene are SGHTA and FQGNSA. The CDR3 extends over 16 amino acids. Trimming cost V 3 bases and J 7 bases, with 19 bases left between them.

The chain is built from TRBV6-1 and TRBJ1-4; 8 bases map to TRBD1. V lost 4 bases, J lost 2 bases, and 12 bases stayed unmatched. The CDR3 runs to 18 residues. Germline loops: CDR1 MNHNS, CDR2 SASEGT. The CDR3 coding sequence is TGTGCCAGCAGTGGACGTGAGATAACAGGGGGGACTAATGAAAAACTGTTTTTT. Translated, it gives CASSGREITGGTNEKLFF.

The J gene is TRBJ2-7, the V gene TRBV11-1, with TRBD1 identical over 11 bases. The germline V gene has CDR1 SGHAT and CDR2 FQDESV (reference sequence). This CDR3 contains 13 residues. Trimming at V came to 7 bases and at J to 7 bases, leaving 6 bases not matched to a gene. CDR3 residues: CASTPDRGQEQYF. The CDR3 DNA reads as TGTGCCAGCACCCCGGACAGGGGGCAAGAGCAGTACTTC.

The chain couples TRBV6-5 to TRBJ2-7; the D call may be TRBD1 or TRBD2 (5 bases each). The V and J ends lost 6 bases and 5 bases respectively, with 17 bases between them. This CDR3 region has 14 residues. Germline CDR1 MNHEY, CDR2 SVGAGI. The CDR3 here is CASRLGRMVNEQYF. The CDR3 DNA follows: TGTGCCAGCAGACTGGGACGCATGGTTAACGAGCAGTACTTC.